The clone carrying this TCR beta chain was seen a single time. Its antigen is unknown. Germline V gene data show CDR1 as LNHDA and CDR2 as SQIVND (reference sequence). Trimming cost V 6 bases and J 3 bases, with 17 bases left between them. The length of the CDR3 is 16 residues. This sample was taken from a study of vaccination effects on CD4 cells after COVID-19. Study-level findings and limits: Only a few convalescent patients and no early post-infection timepoints featured in the study. Only a single clone (1 of 255 vaccine-induced clones in healthy vaccinees) cross-reacted with common cold coronaviruses.

ViraFEST assay sequencing came after antigen-specific CD4+ T cells were expanded with viral peptide pools. Having been cultured for around ten days, the cells underwent CD4+ T cell isolation. Two doses of BNT162b2 or mRNA-1273 vaccine were administered to participants. Sequenced by immunoSEQ multiplex PCR; TCRdb stores in-frame clones only, minus some. The table lists roughly 70,000 clones, 76% of them singletons. This sample comprised CD4+ T cells from PBMCs cultured with HCoV-OC43 spike peptides, obtained after COVID-19 vaccination. Indicated subset: HCoV-OC43 spike overlapping peptide pool stimulation. This receptor was identified in a human donor who received a COVID-19 vaccine. The chain uses TRBV19 and TRBJ1-4, with unresolved D. The CDR3 coding sequence is TGTGCCAGTAGACACTGGCACTCCAAAGCTAATGAAAAACTGTTTTTT. Encoded protein: CASRHWHSKANEKLFF.